This TCR beta chain was captured by sequencing in a study of T cells in Graves' hyperthyroidism and ophthalmopathy. Notes on the study in general: Classification by a 13 V-J model distinguished ophthalmopathy from stable hyperthyroidism.

Not enrolled were patients with uncontrolled infection, other autoimmune disease, pregnancy or lactation. Diagnosis relied on clinical symptoms, serum thyroxine and TRAb, thyroid ultrasound and orbital computed tomography. Points on this clonotype: What it binds is unknown.

RNA transcripts were the template for amplifying TCR beta CDR3 regions. During a first-round RT-PCR of the TCR CDR3, the HTBI primer set was used. MiXCR was run by TCRdb on the multiplex PCR reads, yielding one entry per CDR3 protein. The repertoire consists of 500,000 to 750,000 distinct CDR3 sequences, with 15% to 18% occurring once and the leading ten covering approximately 7%. Sequences were obtained from blood. This TCR was recovered from a woman in her twenties or thirties with Graves' hyperthyroidism.

CDR3 loop: CAWSPRDRGLREQYF. CDR3 DNA sequence: TGTGCCTGGAGTCCCCGGGACAGGGGGTTGAGGGAGCAGTACTTC. The chain joins TRBV30 to TRBJ2-7; 11 positions agree with TRBD1. The junction had 10 bases not matched to a gene; V was cut back by 2 bases and J by 7 bases. The CDR3 is 15 residues long. The germline CDR1 and CDR2 sequences are GTSNPN and SVGIG (reference sequence).